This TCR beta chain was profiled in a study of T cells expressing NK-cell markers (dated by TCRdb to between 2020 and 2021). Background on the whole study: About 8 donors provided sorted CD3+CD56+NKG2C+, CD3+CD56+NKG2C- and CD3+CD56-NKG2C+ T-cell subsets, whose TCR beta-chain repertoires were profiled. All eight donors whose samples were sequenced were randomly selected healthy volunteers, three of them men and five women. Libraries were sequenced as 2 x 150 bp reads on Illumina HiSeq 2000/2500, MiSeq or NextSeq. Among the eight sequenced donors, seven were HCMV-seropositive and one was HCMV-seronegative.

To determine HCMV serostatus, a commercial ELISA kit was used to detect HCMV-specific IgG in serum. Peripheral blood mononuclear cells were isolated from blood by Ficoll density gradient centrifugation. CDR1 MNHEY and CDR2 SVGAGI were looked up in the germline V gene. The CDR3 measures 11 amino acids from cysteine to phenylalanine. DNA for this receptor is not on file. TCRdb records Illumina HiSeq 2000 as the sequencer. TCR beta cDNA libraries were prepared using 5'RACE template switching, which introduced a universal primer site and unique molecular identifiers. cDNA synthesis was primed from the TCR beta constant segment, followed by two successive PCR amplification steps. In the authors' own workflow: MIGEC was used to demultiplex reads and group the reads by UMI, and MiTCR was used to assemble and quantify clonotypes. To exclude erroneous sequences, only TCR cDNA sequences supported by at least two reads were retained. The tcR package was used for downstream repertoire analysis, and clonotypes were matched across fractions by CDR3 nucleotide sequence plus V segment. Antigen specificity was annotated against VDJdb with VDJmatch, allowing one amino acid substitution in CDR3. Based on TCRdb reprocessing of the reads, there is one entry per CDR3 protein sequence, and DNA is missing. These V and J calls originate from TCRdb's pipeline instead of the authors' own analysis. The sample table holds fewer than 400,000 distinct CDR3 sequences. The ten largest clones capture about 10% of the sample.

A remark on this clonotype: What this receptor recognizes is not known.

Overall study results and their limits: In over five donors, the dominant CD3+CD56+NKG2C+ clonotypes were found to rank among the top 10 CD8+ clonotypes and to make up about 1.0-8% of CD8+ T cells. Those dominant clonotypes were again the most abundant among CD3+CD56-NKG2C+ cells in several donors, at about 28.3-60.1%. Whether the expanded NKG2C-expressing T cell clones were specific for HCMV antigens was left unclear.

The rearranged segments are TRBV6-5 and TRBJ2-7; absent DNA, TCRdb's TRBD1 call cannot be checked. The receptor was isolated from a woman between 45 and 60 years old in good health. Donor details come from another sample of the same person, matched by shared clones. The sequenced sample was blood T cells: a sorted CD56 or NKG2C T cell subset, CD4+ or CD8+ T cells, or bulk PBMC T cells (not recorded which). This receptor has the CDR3 CASTGQYEQYF.